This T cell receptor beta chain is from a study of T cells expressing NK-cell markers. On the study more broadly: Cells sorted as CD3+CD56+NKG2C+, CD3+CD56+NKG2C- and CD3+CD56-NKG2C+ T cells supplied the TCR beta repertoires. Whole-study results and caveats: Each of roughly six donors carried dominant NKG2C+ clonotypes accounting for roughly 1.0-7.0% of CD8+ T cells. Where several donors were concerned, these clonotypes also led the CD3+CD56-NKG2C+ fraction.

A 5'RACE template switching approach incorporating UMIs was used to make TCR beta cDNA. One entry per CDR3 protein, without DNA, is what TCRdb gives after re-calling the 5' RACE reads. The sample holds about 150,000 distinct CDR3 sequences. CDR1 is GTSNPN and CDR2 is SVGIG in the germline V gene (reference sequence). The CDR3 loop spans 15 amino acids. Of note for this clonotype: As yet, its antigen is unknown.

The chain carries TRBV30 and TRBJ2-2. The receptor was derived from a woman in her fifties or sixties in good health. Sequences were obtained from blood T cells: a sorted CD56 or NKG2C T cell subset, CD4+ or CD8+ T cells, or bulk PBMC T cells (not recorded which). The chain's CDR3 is CAWSRRSQNTGELFF.